This TCR beta chain derives from a study of blood T cell repertoires in COVID-19. Study details: Samples came from the United States, Italy and Spain, spanning acute and convalescent COVID-19. PBMCs, B-cell-depleted T cells, or T cells were the source of the cDNA or gDNA that made up the material.

Original processing notes: The authors estimated nucleated cell counts from reference gene primer amplification. TCRdb's table, derived via immunoSEQ multiplex PCR, lists solely in-frame clones and lacks some. The DNA gave D and trimming, while V, J and clone size come from that table. The sample records under 130,000 clones, roughly 80% being singletons. After removal of 6 bases from V and 6 bases from J, the junction contained 7 bases not matched to a gene. The germline gives CDR1 MNHEY, CDR2 SVGAGI. The CDR3 is made up of 13 amino acids. The specimen was peripheral blood. The TCR originated in an elderly woman with acute or convalescent COVID-19. The chain has TRBV6-5 and TRBJ2-7, with 8 bases identical to TRBD1. The CDR3 coding sequence is TGTGCCAGCAGAAGGACAGGGAGAAGCGAGCAGTACTTC. Amino acid sequence: CASRRTGRSEQYF.